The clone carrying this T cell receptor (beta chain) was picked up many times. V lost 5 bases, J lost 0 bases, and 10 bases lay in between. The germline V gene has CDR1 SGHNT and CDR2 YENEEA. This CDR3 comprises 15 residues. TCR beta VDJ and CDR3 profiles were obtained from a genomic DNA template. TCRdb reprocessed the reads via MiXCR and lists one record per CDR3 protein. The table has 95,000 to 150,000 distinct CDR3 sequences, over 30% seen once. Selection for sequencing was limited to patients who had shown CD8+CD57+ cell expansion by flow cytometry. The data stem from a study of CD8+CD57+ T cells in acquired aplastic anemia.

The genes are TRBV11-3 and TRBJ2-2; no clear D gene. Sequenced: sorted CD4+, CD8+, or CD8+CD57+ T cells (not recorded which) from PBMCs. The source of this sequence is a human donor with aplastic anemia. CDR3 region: CASSPPRANTGELFF. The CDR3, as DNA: TGTGCCAGCAGCCCGCCTCGAGCGAACACCGGGGAGCTGTTTTTT.